This is a list of T cell receptor beta chains from one sample in a study of T cell repertoires in cytomegalovirus infection. TCRdb used MiXCR to reprocess the reads, holding one entry per CDR3 protein. The data show 150,000 to 160,000 distinct CDR3 sequences, about 25% seen once. Sequencing was performed on PBMCs. These receptors all come from a human donor in good health (CMV status not recorded). Some clones in this sample may be carry-over from other donors' samples. Each CDR3 is given with its conserved first and last residue. Each record gives: D gene, clone size, V gene, J gene, CDR3 DNA, CDR3 protein. The D gene is left open where the match is weak. Clone size is shown for a subset of rows, as once, few, many or a class of expanded clone.

d_gene: -
abundance: many
v_gene: TRBV7-2
j_gene: TRBJ2-1
CDR3nt: TGTGCCAGCAGCTCGGGCGGGAAGTACAATGAGCAGTTCTTC
CDR3aa: CASSSGGKYNEQFF

d_gene: -
abundance: -
v_gene: TRBV7-2
j_gene: TRBJ2-1
CDR3nt: TGTGCCAGCAGCTTACTAGGAGGGGGGAGTAATGAGCAGTTCTTC
CDR3aa: CASSLLGGGSNEQFF

d_gene: -
abundance: many
v_gene: TRBV6-6
j_gene: TRBJ1-5
CDR3nt: TGTGCCAGCAGTGGGCTTAGGAACCCCAATCAGCCCCAGCATTTT
CDR3aa: CASSGLRNPNQPQHF

d_gene: -
abundance: -
v_gene: TRBV5-1
j_gene: TRBJ2-1
CDR3nt: TGCGCCAGCAGCTTGGATGGGACGACTTTCAATGAGCAGTTCTTC
CDR3aa: CASSLDGTTFNEQFF

d_gene: -
abundance: many
v_gene: TRBV12-3/TRBV12-4
j_gene: TRBJ2-7
CDR3nt: TGTGCCAGCAGTTTAGGGGGGATTTACGAGCAGTACTTC
CDR3aa: CASSLGGIYEQYF

d_gene: -
abundance: few
v_gene: TRBV7-9
j_gene: TRBJ1-5
CDR3nt: TGTGCCAGCAGCTCATTAACGGGGGGAGGCAATCAGCCCCAGCATTTT
CDR3aa: CASSSLTGGGNQPQHF

d_gene: TRBD2
abundance: many
v_gene: TRBV7-2
j_gene: TRBJ2-5
CDR3nt: TGTGCCAGCAGCTTAGATGGGAGGGCCGGGGAGACCCAGTACTTC
CDR3aa: CASSLDGRAGETQYF

d_gene: TRBD2
abundance: few
v_gene: TRBV14
j_gene: TRBJ2-7
CDR3nt: TGTGCCAGCTCCCCTAGTGGGAGGGCCCCACTACGCGAGCAGTACTTC
CDR3aa: CASSPSGRAPLREQYF

d_gene: -
abundance: few
v_gene: TRBV7-2
j_gene: TRBJ2-1
CDR3nt: TGTGCCAGCAGCTTAGGCGGGAACCTATACAATGAGCAGTTCTTC
CDR3aa: CASSLGGNLYNEQFF

d_gene: -
abundance: -
v_gene: TRBV6-4
j_gene: TRBJ2-1
CDR3nt: TGTGCCAGCAGTGATCTGTCTGCAGGGGACAATGAGCAGTTCTTC
CDR3aa: CASSDLSAGDNEQFF

d_gene: TRBD2
abundance: once
v_gene: TRBV3-1
j_gene: TRBJ2-5
CDR3nt: TGTGCCAGCAGCCGTCTAGCGGGGGAGACCCAGTACTTC
CDR3aa: CASSRLAGETQYF

d_gene: TRBD1
abundance: once
v_gene: TRBV29-1
j_gene: TRBJ2-2
CDR3nt: TGCAGCGTTGTCCCCGGGACAGTAAACACCGGGGAGCTGTTTTTT
CDR3aa: CSVVPGTVNTGELFF

d_gene: -
abundance: many
v_gene: TRBV7-2
j_gene: TRBJ1-2
CDR3nt: TGTGCCAGCAGCTCATATTTGAGGGTAGACACGATCTATGGCTACACCTTC
CDR3aa: CASSSYLRVDTIYGYTF

d_gene: TRBD1
abundance: -
v_gene: TRBV7-2
j_gene: TRBJ2-4
CDR3nt: TGTGCCAGCAGCGCAGACAGGGGAATAGGGGCCAAAAACATTCAGTACTTC
CDR3aa: CASSADRGIGAKNIQYF

d_gene: TRBD2
abundance: few
v_gene: TRBV2
j_gene: TRBJ2-1
CDR3nt: TGTGCCAGCAAGCGGGGGGCTTCCAGTGAGCAGTTCTTC
CDR3aa: CASKRGASSEQFF

d_gene: -
abundance: -
v_gene: TRBV7-2
j_gene: TRBJ2-4
CDR3nt: TGTGCGAGCAGCGCACCAGGGTCGGCAGCCAAAAACATTCAGTACTTC
CDR3aa: CASSAPGSAAKNIQYF

d_gene: -
abundance: many
v_gene: TRBV7-2
j_gene: TRBJ2-5
CDR3nt: TGTGCCAGCAGCCGACAGGCAGGGAGGTCACAAGAGACCCAGTACTTC
CDR3aa: CASSRQAGRSQETQYF

d_gene: TRBD1
abundance: -
v_gene: TRBV12-3/TRBV12-4
j_gene: TRBJ1-6
CDR3nt: TGTGCCAGCAGCCGAGGGACAGGGGGTTCACCCCTCCACTTT
CDR3aa: CASSRGTGGSPLHF

d_gene: -
abundance: -
v_gene: TRBV7-9
j_gene: TRBJ1-1
CDR3nt: TGTGCCAGCAGCTTTATATCATCCGTTAACACTGAAGCTTTCTTT
CDR3aa: CASSFISSVNTEAFF

d_gene: -
abundance: many
v_gene: TRBV5-1
j_gene: TRBJ1-5
CDR3nt: TGCGCCAGCAGCCCCGAAGCGGGGGGCAATCAGCCCCAGCATTTT
CDR3aa: CASSPEAGGNQPQHF

d_gene: -
abundance: -
v_gene: TRBV2
j_gene: TRBJ2-7
CDR3nt: TGTGCCAGCGGGGGGCCACTGGACTACGAGCAGTACTTC
CDR3aa: CASGGPLDYEQYF

d_gene: -
abundance: -
v_gene: TRBV5-1
j_gene: TRBJ2-3
CDR3nt: TGCGCCAGCAGCCTAACAGGGTTGACAGATACGCAGTATTTT
CDR3aa: CASSLTGLTDTQYF

d_gene: -
abundance: many
v_gene: TRBV7-9
j_gene: TRBJ2-1
CDR3nt: TGTGCCAGCAGCAATCTTCTACGGACCTACAATGAGCAGTTCTTC
CDR3aa: CASSNLLRTYNEQFF

d_gene: TRBD1
abundance: few
v_gene: TRBV7-9
j_gene: TRBJ1-6
CDR3nt: TGTGCCAGCAGCCCAGGGACAGGGAGATCACCCCTCCACTTT
CDR3aa: CASSPGTGRSPLHF

d_gene: -
abundance: -
v_gene: TRBV30
j_gene: TRBJ1-5
CDR3nt: TGTGCCTGGAGCCGAGGCTTACAGGGCGGTGACCAGCCCCAGCATTTT
CDR3aa: CAWSRGLQGGDQPQHF

d_gene: TRBD1
abundance: few
v_gene: TRBV5-5
j_gene: TRBJ1-1
CDR3nt: TGTGCCAGCACCGTACAGGGGCCCGGGAACACTGAAGCTTTCTTT
CDR3aa: CASTVQGPGNTEAFF

d_gene: -
abundance: few
v_gene: TRBV5-1
j_gene: TRBJ1-1
CDR3nt: TGCGCCAGCAGCTTCACGAGGATGTGGGATGGCACTGAAGCTTTCTTT
CDR3aa: CASSFTRMWDGTEAFF

d_gene: -
abundance: many
v_gene: TRBV7-2
j_gene: TRBJ2-2
CDR3nt: TGTGCCAGCAGCTTATCAGGGGCGACCACCGGGGAGCTGTTTTTT
CDR3aa: CASSLSGATTGELFF

d_gene: -
abundance: few
v_gene: TRBV24-1
j_gene: TRBJ2-7
CDR3nt: TGTGCCACCAGTGGGCAGGACAGCTACGAGCAGTACTTC
CDR3aa: CATSGQDSYEQYF

d_gene: TRBD2
abundance: few
v_gene: TRBV6-1
j_gene: TRBJ2-7
CDR3nt: TGTGCCAGCAGAACGGGGGGCTACGAGCAGTACTTC
CDR3aa: CASRTGGYEQYF

d_gene: TRBD1
abundance: many
v_gene: TRBV7-9
j_gene: TRBJ2-5
CDR3nt: TGTGCCAGCAGCTTAGAAGCAGGGGGCTGGGGTGAGACCCAGTACTTC
CDR3aa: CASSLEAGGWGETQYF

d_gene: -
abundance: few
v_gene: TRBV6-1
j_gene: TRBJ2-1
CDR3nt: TGTGCCAGCACCGGTAATAGCGAGCAAAGGGGTCAGCAGTTCTTC
CDR3aa: CASTGNSEQRGQQFF

d_gene: -
abundance: few
v_gene: TRBV6-5
j_gene: TRBJ1-2
CDR3nt: TGTGCCAGCAGTCGGGGACCGACGGGCACTAACTATGGCTACACCTTC
CDR3aa: CASSRGPTGTNYGYTF

d_gene: -
abundance: many
v_gene: TRBV11-3
j_gene: TRBJ2-4
CDR3nt: TGTGCCAGCCCCGCCCGAATCGGGCCCCGCCACAGGACCGGACGGGAAAACATTCAGTACTTC
CDR3aa: CASPARIGPRHRTGRENIQYF

d_gene: -
abundance: -
v_gene: TRBV6-2/TRBV6-3
j_gene: TRBJ2-1
CDR3nt: TGTGCCAGCAAAGAGACAGGCAGGGTTGCCTACAATGAGCAGTTCTTC
CDR3aa: CASKETGRVAYNEQFF

d_gene: -
abundance: -
v_gene: TRBV28
j_gene: TRBJ1-2
CDR3nt: TGTGCCAGCAGCCGACAGATTGGTGGCTACACCTTC
CDR3aa: CASSRQIGGYTF

d_gene: -
abundance: many
v_gene: TRBV7-8
j_gene: TRBJ2-7
CDR3nt: TGTGCCAGCAGCTTAGCGGGGGTATCATACGAGCAGTACTTC
CDR3aa: CASSLAGVSYEQYF

d_gene: -
abundance: few
v_gene: TRBV28
j_gene: TRBJ2-7
CDR3nt: TGTGCCAGCACCAGGGGGGACCGCAGCTCCTACGAGCAGTACTTC
CDR3aa: CASTRGDRSSYEQYF

d_gene: -
abundance: few
v_gene: TRBV7-8
j_gene: TRBJ2-7
CDR3nt: TGTGCCAGCAGCCTAACAGGGTTCTACGAGCAGTACTTC
CDR3aa: CASSLTGFYEQYF

d_gene: -
abundance: -
v_gene: TRBV7-3
j_gene: TRBJ2-2
CDR3nt: TGTGCCAGCAGCTACCTGGGCGGCTCGGAGGAGCTGTTTTTT
CDR3aa: CASSYLGGSEELFF

d_gene: -
abundance: many
v_gene: TRBV28
j_gene: TRBJ2-7
CDR3nt: TGTGCCAGCAGTCCGACGTCGCAGGACGGTGGCTACGAGCAGTACTTC
CDR3aa: CASSPTSQDGGYEQYF

d_gene: -
abundance: -
v_gene: TRBV5-1
j_gene: TRBJ1-1
CDR3nt: TGCGCCAGCAGCTGGGAGGCAGGCCTAACTGAAGCTTTCTTT
CDR3aa: CASSWEAGLTEAFF